Presented here are 9 T cell receptor beta chains from one specimen sequenced in a study of CD8 T cells in ankylosing spondylitis. From the 5' RACE reads, TCRdb called clonotypes with MiXCR, one entry per CDR3 protein. The repertoire holds a few hundred thousand distinct CDR3 sequences, with under 30% as singletons. The sequencing input was blood, either unsorted or a sorted T cell fraction (not recorded which). The receptors here all came from a male donor with ankylosing spondylitis or in good health (not recorded which).

The rearrangement joins TRBV12-3 or TRBV12-4 to TRBJ2-3, with 7 nucleotides matching TRBD1. This CDR3 is built from 17 residues. Trimming at V came to 1 base and at J to 0 bases, leaving 7 bases not matched to a gene. The CDR3: CASSLGFGTESTDTQYF. The CDR3 DNA follows: TGTGCCAGCAGTTTAGGGTTTGGGACAGAGAGCACAGATACGCAGTATTTT.

V gene TRBV20-1 combines with J gene TRBJ2-1; D tentatively reads TRBD1 or TRBD2 (6 bases each). Germline loops: CDR1 DFQATT, CDR2 SNEGSKA (reference sequence). CDR3 length: 12 residues. The CDR3 DNA follows: TGCAGCGGAGGGGGAACCTACAATGAGCAGTTCTTC. It codes for CSGGGTYNEQFF.

The chain joins TRBV12-3 or TRBV12-4 to TRBJ1-4; D is unclear. The CDR3 is made up of 14 amino acids. V lost 6 bases and J lost 5, with 13 bases in between. The CDR3 region is CASRAAGPNEKLFF. The CDR3 DNA sequence: TGTGCCAGCAGGGCGGCCGGACCGAATGAAAAACTGTTTTTT.

This clonotype was found many times. The V call is TRBV5-1, the J call TRBJ2-7; D unresolved. This CDR3 region has 17 residues. Trimming removed 2 bases from V and 0 bases from J, with 18 bases in between. The germline CDR1 and CDR2 sequences are SGHRS and YFSETQ. The CDR3 protein is CASSFLPAHSTSYEQYF. The CDR3 DNA reads as TGCGCCAGCAGCTTCCTGCCGGCCCACTCAACCTCCTACGAGCAGTACTTC.

This clonotype was seen repeatedly, ten times or more. The chain joins TRBV12-3 or TRBV12-4 to TRBJ1-3; D ambiguous. The CDR3 sequence is 13 residues long. V lost 6 bases and J lost 4, with 10 bases in between. Here the CDR3 reads CASRGIGGNTIYF. CDR3 nucleotide sequence: TGTGCCAGCAGGGGCATCGGGGGAAACACCATATATTTT.

This clonotype has at least ten counts. This chain uses TRBV29-1 with TRBJ2-3, with D maybe TRBD2 (5 bases). The CDR3 contains 15 residues. Trimming removed 3 bases from V and 4 bases from J, with 17 bases in between. Germline V CDR1 and CDR2: SQVTM, ANQGSEA. The CDR3 region has the DNA TGCAGCGTTGAGTCCCTAGCCGGATCATCAGATACGCAGTATTTT. Its protein product is CSVESLAGSSDTQYF.

In this sample, this clonotype turned up once. V and J are TRBV10-3 and TRBJ2-1, with a weak D call TRBD2 (6 bases). Germline V CDR1 and CDR2: ENHRY, SYGVKD. The CDR3 extends over 13 amino acids. V was clipped by 0 bases and J by 6 bases, with 6 bases between them. The CDR3 here is CAISESGGNEQFF. CDR3 coding DNA: TGTGCCATCAGTGAGTCGGGGGGCAATGAGCAGTTCTTC.

Ten or more counts support this clonotype. V usage is TRBV15 and J usage is TRBJ2-5, with D possibly matching TRBD2 (5 bases). Germline CDR1 is LNHNV and CDR2 is YYDKDF (reference sequence). The CDR3 extends over 14 amino acids. The germline V and J ends were trimmed by 0 bases and 6 bases, with 11 bases remaining between them. In DNA, the CDR3 is TGTGCCACCAGCAGAGAGGGTAGCGCCAAGACCCAGTACTTC. The encoded protein is CATSREGSAKTQYF.

This clonotype was counted many times. This chain links TRBV10-3 with TRBJ2-7; D is ambiguous. The germline V gene has CDR1 ENHRY and CDR2 SYGVKD. The CDR3 has 13 amino acids. Trimming pared 0 bases from V and 8 bases from J, leaving 11 bases between. The CDR3 here is CAISESVSTQQYF. The CDR3 nucleotides are TGTGCCATCAGTGAGTCTGTCAGTACCCAGCAGTACTTC.